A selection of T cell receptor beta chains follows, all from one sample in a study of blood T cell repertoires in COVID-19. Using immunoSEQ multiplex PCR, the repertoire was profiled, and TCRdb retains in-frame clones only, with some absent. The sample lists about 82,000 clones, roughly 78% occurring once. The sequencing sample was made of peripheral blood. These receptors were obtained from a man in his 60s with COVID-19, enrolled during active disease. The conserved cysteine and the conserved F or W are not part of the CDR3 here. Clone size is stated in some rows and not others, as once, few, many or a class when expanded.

ASSSQGIAGGYEQY | TRBJ2-7 | . | TRBV6-5
ASSQDTLGRGAKNIQY | TRBJ2-4 | . | TRBV4-3
ASSLARGPGDYGYT | TRBJ1-2 | few | TRBV5-1
ASSPLLAGVSGELF | TRBJ2-2 | . | TRBV9
ASSLDHRSPGELF | TRBJ2-2 | . | TRBV9
ASSQEGGGEVYEQY | TRBJ2-7 | . | TRBV3-1/TRBV3-2
ASSVDRSSPLH | TRBJ1-6 | . | TRBV19
ASSWDSSNYGYT | TRBJ1-2 | . | TRBV7-3
ASSQDRLVPEQF | TRBJ2-1 | few | TRBV27
ASSLSGAGELF | TRBJ2-2 | . | TRBV7-3
ASSLQGQEETQY | TRBJ2-5 | . | TRBV4-2
ASSVSSGSSYEQY | TRBJ2-7 | . | TRBV9
ASSPSDNLFNTGELF | TRBJ2-2 | . | TRBV3-1/TRBV3-2
ATSDPGSTGELF | TRBJ2-2 | . | TRBV24-1
ASSLRSASGSSGEQY | TRBJ2-7 | . | TRBV7-6
ASTPPGVEQF | TRBJ2-1 | . | TRBV6-5
ASSEAIAGGYNEQF | TRBJ2-1 | . | TRBV2
ASSQDLRGYGYT | TRBJ1-2 | . | TRBV14
ASSQPGQDHGYT | TRBJ1-2 | once | TRBV4-2
PSSWGGGGRALPGY | TRBJ2-3 | . | TRBV5-5
ASSQQINQPQH | TRBJ1-5 | . | TRBV14
ASGRDRGGTGELF | TRBJ2-2 | . | TRBV12-5
ASSQTGTGARGNTIY | TRBJ1-3 | . | TRBV4-2
ASTGTSGSINEQF | TRBJ2-1 | once | TRBV18
ASSETKLAYEQY | TRBJ2-7 | . | TRBV2
ASSLSPGNTGELF | TRBJ2-2 | . | TRBV4-2
ASSLAASVRSGELF | TRBJ2-2 | . | TRBV7-2
ASSLTSGGANTGELF | TRBJ2-2 | . | TRBV9
ASTASGRAPGNEQF | TRBJ2-1 | . | TRBV19
ATSRDLGGPITPYNEQF | TRBJ2-1 | . | TRBV15
ASSSTSERETQY | TRBJ2-5 | . | TRBV6-6
ASSLNIAGRNTEAF | TRBJ1-1 | . | TRBV7-3
ASGRSGGGELF | TRBJ2-2 | . | TRBV3-1/TRBV3-2
ASSLGQGPSYT | TRBJ1-2 | . | TRBV18
ASSSQGAGTQY | TRBJ2-5 | . | TRBV21-1
ASSYPETQY | TRBJ2-5 | . | TRBV6-9
ASSGQGTDTQY | TRBJ2-3 | . | TRBV5-1
ASSMTDSNWEETQY | TRBJ2-5 | . | TRBV5-8